This T cell receptor (beta chain) was identified during a study of CD8 T cells in ankylosing spondylitis. General observations from the study: Disease-linked clones were reportedly significantly enriched in matched ankylosing spondylitis synovial fluid. CD8+ disease-linked clones were present at relatively low frequencies in blood. It appeared that ankylosing spondylitis blood was characterized by a TCR beta motif of fewer than ten highly homologous variants.

V shed 0 bases, J shed 4 bases, and the junction held 2 bases outside the gene matches. In germline, CDR1 is SGHTA, CDR2 FQGNSA. The CDR3 length is 16 residues. In this sample, this clonotype turned up a few times. Its antigen is unknown. 5'-RACE, quantitative and with molecular barcodes, yielded the TCR beta libraries. TCRdb recomputed calls from the 5' RACE reads with MiXCR, one row per CDR3 protein. The repertoire includes just over 300,000 distinct CDR3 sequences, about 20% of them detected once, and 3.5% sits in the top ten. The TCR originated in a female donor with ankylosing spondylitis or in good health (not recorded which). The sample taken for sequencing was blood, either unsorted or a sorted T cell fraction (not recorded which). The rearrangement joins TRBV7-2 to TRBJ2-3; 12 nucleotides line up with TRBD2. The CDR3 nucleotides read TGTGCCAGCAGCTTAGCCCTAGCGGGAGGGGCAGATACGCAGTATTTT. It yields the protein CASSLALAGGADTQYF.